This T cell receptor (beta chain) was recorded in a study of T cell repertoires in ileal Crohn's disease. This table comes from immunoSEQ multiplex PCR, and its TCRdb copy is limited to in-frame clones, with some not included. The sample includes 5,300 or so clones, under 85% of them seen just once. The V end was cut by 3 bases, the J end by 4 bases, with 16 bases between. Germline V gene sequence: CDR1 MDHEN, CDR2 SYDVKM. The CDR3 has 15 residues. Of note for this clone: Its antigen is currently unknown.

Notes on the study in general: Mucosal expansions were suggested to be mainly CD8 T cells. Clonality above 26.8% at surgery always came with endoscopic recurrence. Clonal expansions were more frequent in active smokers than non-smokers at surgery.

This clonotype was sampled from an adult with Crohn's disease. Specimen: ileal tissue. The chain joins TRBV28 to TRBJ2-7, with D perhaps matching TRBD1 or TRBD2 (6 bases each). The CDR3 sequence is CASSFPGAGDYEQYF. The CDR3 DNA is TGTGCCAGCAGTTTCCCGGGGGCAGGGGATTACGAGCAGTACTTC.